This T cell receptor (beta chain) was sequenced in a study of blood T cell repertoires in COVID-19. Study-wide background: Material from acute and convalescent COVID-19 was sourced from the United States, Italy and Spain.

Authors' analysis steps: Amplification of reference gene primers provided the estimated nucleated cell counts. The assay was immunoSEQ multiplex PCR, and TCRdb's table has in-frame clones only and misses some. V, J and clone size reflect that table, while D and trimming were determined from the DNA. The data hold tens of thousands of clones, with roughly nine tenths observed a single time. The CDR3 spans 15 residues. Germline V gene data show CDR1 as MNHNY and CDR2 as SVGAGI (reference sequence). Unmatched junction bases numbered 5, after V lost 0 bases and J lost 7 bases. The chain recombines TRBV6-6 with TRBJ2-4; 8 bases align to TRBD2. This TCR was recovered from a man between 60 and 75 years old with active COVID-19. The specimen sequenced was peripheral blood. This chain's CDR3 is CASSYSAREGNIQYF. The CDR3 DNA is TGTGCCAGCAGTTACTCGGCCCGGGAGGGGAACATTCAGTACTTC.